This T cell receptor (beta chain) was found in a study of cytomegalovirus exposure and HLA in healthy donors. Whole-study findings and limits: Some highly shared sequence variants likely arose as a pipeline artifact. V segments that were indistinguishable, TRBV6-2 and TRBV6-3 among them, were omitted from analysis.

The PCR made use of 60 Vbeta and 13 Jbeta primers. Repertoires were generated with immunoSEQ multiplex PCR, while TCRdb's copy carries only in-frame clones and drops some. The data hold more than 95,000 clones, with about 80% observed a single time. V was trimmed by 0 bases and J by 7 bases, leaving 13 bases between them. Germline V CDR1 and CDR2: SGHKS, YYEKEE (reference sequence). This CDR3 has 15 residues. A note on this clone: Its antigen is not known.

This clonotype was obtained from a woman younger than 35 in good health and CMV-seropositive. The sample comprised PBMCs. This sequence joins TRBV5-5 and TRBJ1-4; D is unresolved. The CDR3 protein is CASSLVPEGGEKLFF. Here the CDR3 DNA reads TGTGCCAGCAGCTTGGTTCCGGAGGGAGGTGAAAAACTGTTTTTT.